This T cell receptor (beta chain) appears in the sequencing data of a study of T cell responses to AZD1222 COVID-19 vaccine. In the study overall: Investigators merged groups given second doses at roughly 4 or roughly 12 weeks. Study conclusions and caveats: The donor group comprised mostly white British people and more females; the analysis possibly underestimated clonal diversity. Seropositive AZD1222 recipients at baseline numbered only five or six.

TCRdb keeps only in-frame clones here, not all; method: immunoSEQ multiplex PCR. The sample holds 65,000 to 85,000 clones, 90% to 95% seen once. As to this clone: Its antigen is not identified.

Germline CDR1 and CDR2: SGHKS and YYEKEE (reference sequence). Unmatched junction bases numbered 5, after V lost 3 bases and J lost 0 bases. The CDR3 extends over 16 amino acids. This chain joins TRBV5-5 and TRBJ2-7, with TRBD2 identical over 11 bases. The specimen was peripheral blood, collected on day 0 of AZD1222 vaccination. The TCR sequence derives from an adult in good health. In nucleotides, the CDR3 is TGTGCCAGCAGCTCTACGGGGACTAGCGGCTCCTACGAGCAGTACTTC. Encoded protein: CASSSTGTSGSYEQYF.